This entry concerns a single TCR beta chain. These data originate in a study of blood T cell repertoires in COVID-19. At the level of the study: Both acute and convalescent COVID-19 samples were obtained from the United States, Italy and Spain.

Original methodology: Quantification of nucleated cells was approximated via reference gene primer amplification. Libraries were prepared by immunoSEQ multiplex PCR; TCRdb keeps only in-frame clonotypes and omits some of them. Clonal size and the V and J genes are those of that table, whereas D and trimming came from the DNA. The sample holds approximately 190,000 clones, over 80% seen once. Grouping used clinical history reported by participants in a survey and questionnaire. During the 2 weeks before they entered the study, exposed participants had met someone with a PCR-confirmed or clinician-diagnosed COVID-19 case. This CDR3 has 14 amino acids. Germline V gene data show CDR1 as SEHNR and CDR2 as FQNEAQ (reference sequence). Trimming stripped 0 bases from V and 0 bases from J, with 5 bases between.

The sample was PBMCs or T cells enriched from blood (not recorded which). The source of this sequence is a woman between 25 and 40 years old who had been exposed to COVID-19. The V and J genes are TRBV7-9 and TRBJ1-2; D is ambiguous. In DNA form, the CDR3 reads TGTGCCAGCAGCTTAGCGCAGACTAACTATGGCTACACCTTC. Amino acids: CASSLAQTNYGYTF.